This record covers a single T cell receptor (beta chain). This clonotype was seen a few times. Its antigen has not been determined. No base quality information exists; no much larger clone differs at one position. This specimen belongs to a study of early T cells in non-severe SARS-CoV-2 infection listed by TCRdb under 2021. For the study in its entirety: Because TCR sequencing was done on bulk RNA from unsorted whole blood, the alpha and beta chains could not be paired.

The study was a case-control design nested within a healthcare worker cohort in London, UK, with weekly nasopharyngeal swab PCR tests and blood sampling. Between 23 and 31 March 2020, the week of the UK lockdown, healthcare workers were enrolled and then followed up weekly for as long as 16 weeks. The paper's findings and limits, for the study overall: VDJdb matching was skewed toward anti-spike CD8 responses and likely underestimated virus-specific expansions, missing private and CD4 specificities.

The protocol used for the library was 5' RACE. Sequencing relied on a NextSeq 500. The TCR library protocol attached unique molecular identifiers to individual cDNA molecules to correct for sequencing error and PCR bias. Sequencing covered both TCR alpha and beta chains, and within each sample the abundances of alpha and beta sequences were tightly co-correlated. The authors' analysis ran thus. Decombinator V4 was used to annotate TCR sequences for V gene, J gene and CDR3. TCRs were defined as expanded if a significant change between any two time points was detected under a Poisson model with p below 0.0001. TCR abundances were normalised to the total number of TCRs sequenced per sample and were expressed as counts per million. MAIT TCRs were defined by TRAV1-2 paired with TRAJ12, TRAJ20 or TRAJ33, and iNKT TCRs by TRAV10 paired with TRAJ18. VDJdb, accessed on 1 November 2021, was searched for TCRs annotated for CMV, EBV and SARS-CoV-2, and TCRs annotated for more than one antigen were excluded. In TCRdb, the public reads were trimmed at Q25 with fastp and aligned with MiXCR, with productive beta chains retained. For every CDR3 protein sequence, its rows merge into one entry that carries the most common genes and DNA. It is TCRdb's table, rather than the study itself, that gives the V and J calls and clone size. This sample holds around 44,000 distinct CDR3 sequences; approximately 7.5% were observed only once. The top ten hold about 5.3% of the sample.

Its CDR3 holds 16 amino acids, cysteine through phenylalanine. Only the CDR3 region is kept as DNA, spanning 48 bases read in frame from base 1. Trimming leaves V shorter by 2 bases and J shorter by 2 bases, with the junction holding 3 bases beyond the gene matches. The sequenced sample was whole blood. The receptor was derived from an adult who was a healthcare worker with PCR-confirmed SARS-CoV-2 infection or an uninfected control (not recorded which). The rearrangement combines TRBV12-3 or TRBV12-4 with TRBJ2-3; 11 junctional bases match TRBD2. Read as DNA, the sequence is TGTGCCAGCAGTTTACTAGCGGGGGGCCTCACAGATACGCAGTATTTT. Its protein reads: CASSLLAGGLTDTQYF.